This T cell receptor (beta chain) is from a study of blood T cells in healthy people across ages. Study overall: About one barcoded beta molecule was captured per two T cells (by template switching). Study results and caveats: The unknown donor CMV status may have confounded expanded clonotype changes.

Germline V gene sequence: CDR1 MNHEY, CDR2 SMNVEV (reference sequence). The CDR3 is 14 amino acids. The germline V and J ends were trimmed by 5 bases and 7 bases, with 15 bases remaining between them. Alongside a J-beta primer mix, a sample-barcoded 5' primer served in a second PCR lasting about 7 to 11 cycles. Each CDR3 protein gets one entry after TCRdb re-called the 5' RACE reads with MiXCR. The sample consists of about 1.1 million distinct CDR3 sequences, roughly two fifths of them appearing once. The table lists this clonotype with a few counts. Its target is not known. This chain links TRBV27 with TRBJ2-4, with D perhaps given as TRBD1 or TRBD2 (5 bases each). Input material: blood. The TCR originated in a man between 18 and 29 years old in good health. For the CDR3, the DNA is TGTGCCAGCAGTACGCTGGGGCGAGGGAACATTCAGTACTTC. This encodes CASSTLGRGNIQYF.